A single sample gave rise to the 23 T cell receptor beta chains below, sequenced in a study of identical twins. Each CDR3 protein is one row after TCRdb ran MiXCR on the 5' RACE reads. Of approximately 230,000 distinct CDR3 sequences in the sample, over 5% were seen once. A further study also used this sample, focusing on T cells expressing NK-cell markers.

Sequencing input: CD8+ T cells sorted from blood. Source of these receptors: a woman aged 18 to 35 in good health.

The rearrangement uses TRBV7-9 and TRBJ1-1; no clear D. From germline, CDR1 is SEHNR and CDR2 FQNEAQ (reference sequence). The CDR3 sequence is 13 residues long. The V and J ends lost 5 bases and 5 bases respectively, with 12 bases between them. As DNA, the CDR3 is TGTGCCAGCAGCGAATTGACGGGGACTGAAGCTTTCTTT. Residues: CASSELTGTEAFF.

This clonotype was observed many times. The chain is built from TRBV12-3 or TRBV12-4 and TRBJ2-1, with TRBD1 matching over 8 bases. The CDR3 consists of 16 residues. V dropped 5 bases and J dropped 8; count of bases not matched to a gene: 14. The CDR3 nucleotides are TGTGCCAGCAGTCCCCGCCCGGACAGGGCTAGGGATGAGCAGTTCTTC. Its translation is CASSPRPDRARDEQFF.

The table lists this clonotype with a few counts. A read error may produce the germline difference seen at one junction end. V usage is TRBV6-2 or TRBV6-3 and J usage is TRBJ1-5; tentatively, D is TRBD1 (5 bases). The CDR3 runs 10 residues. CDR1 MNHEY and CDR2 SVGEGT come from the germline V gene. As DNA, the CDR3 is TGTGCCAGCGGGGACGGAGATATGGATTTT. Translating it yields CASGDGDMDF.

Many counts were recorded for this clonotype. This chain uses TRBV5-5 with TRBJ1-2; D might be TRBD1 (6 bases). In germline, CDR1 is SGHKS, CDR2 YYEKEE (reference sequence). V lost 7 bases, J lost 4 bases, and 14 bases lay in between. This CDR3 comprises 13 residues. CDR3: CASLEGVGYGYTF. Written as DNA, the CDR3 is TGTGCCAGCCTCGAGGGGGTAGGCTATGGCTACACCTTC.

This clonotype was recorded at least ten times. The chain recombines TRBV6-5 with TRBJ2-7; 12 positions match TRBD1. This CDR3 contains 16 residues. Germline CDR1 MNHEY, CDR2 SVGAGI. V dropped 2 bases and J dropped 5; count of bases not matched to a gene: 7. This chain's CDR3 is CASSYGWDRGHHEQYF. Written as DNA, the CDR3 is TGTGCCAGCAGTTACGGGTGGGACAGGGGGCACCACGAGCAGTACTTC.

This clonotype was picked up many times. This chain links TRBV12-3 or TRBV12-4 with TRBJ1-5; D uncertain. Trimming left V 4 bases short and J 0 bases short, with 10 bases between. CDR3 length equals 15 residues. CDR3 protein: CASSSISDSNQPQHF. DNA for the CDR3: TGTGCCAGCAGTTCCATCTCCGATAGCAATCAGCCCCAGCATTTT.

This clonotype was counted ten times or more. The chain is built from TRBV14 and TRBJ2-1, with D hard to call. V shed 0 bases and J shed 8 bases, with 5 bases lying between them. CDR1 is SGHDN and CDR2 is FVKESK in the germline V gene. The CDR3 loop spans 12 amino acids. The CDR3 protein is CASSQDQDEQFF. The CDR3 coding sequence is TGTGCCAGCAGCCAAGATCAGGATGAGCAGTTCTTC.

The chain is built from TRBV9 and TRBJ2-3, with D maybe TRBD2 (7 bases). Germline CDR1 reads SGDLS; CDR2 reads YYNGEE. V lost 3 bases and J lost 9, with 20 bases in between. This CDR3 is built from 15 residues. CDR3 sequence reads: CASSDLGGATETQYF. CDR3 in DNA: TGTGCCAGCAGCGATCTGGGGGGGGCGACGGAAACGCAGTATTTT.

In this sample, this clonotype turned up many times. V usage is TRBV7-2 and J usage is TRBJ2-7; D remains unclear. Germline lookup yields CDR1 SGHTA and CDR2 FQGNSA. The length of the CDR3 is 16 residues. V lost 1 base, J lost 2 bases, and 15 bases lay in between. DNA for the CDR3: TGTGCCAGCAGCTTAGGGGCCGGAGCAAGAACCTACGAGCAGTACTTC. It encodes CASSLGAGARTYEQYF.

This clonotype was observed at least ten times. The chain employs TRBV14 and TRBJ2-7; no clear D. Germline V lookup: CDR1 SGHDN, CDR2 FVKESK. With 6 bases removed from V and 3 bases from J, the gap between germline ends came to 12 bases. The CDR3 covers 13 residues. The CDR3 protein is CASSPSSLYEQYF. Written as DNA, the CDR3 is TGTGCCAGCAGTCCTAGTAGTCTCTACGAGCAGTACTTC.

J is TRBJ1-5 and V is TRBV9; D might be TRBD1 (5 bases). This CDR3 is built from 15 residues. The germline CDR1 and CDR2 sequences are SGDLS and YYNGEE. V was shortened by 4 bases and J by 0 bases, with 11 bases between the two germline ends. The CDR3 DNA reads TGTGCCAGCAGCTTAGACAGCAATAGCAATCAGCCCCAGCATTTT. Translating gives CASSLDSNSNQPQHF.

This clonotype was seen only a few times. The rearrangement joins TRBV27 to TRBJ2-1, with 10 bases matching TRBD2. The CDR3 is made up of 13 amino acids. Losses at the gene ends were 7 bases for V and 6 bases for J; bases not matched to a gene: 3. The V gene's germline CDR1 is MNHEY and CDR2 SMNVEV (reference sequence). This chain's CDR3 is CASKRGGRNEQFF. The CDR3 DNA follows: TGTGCCAGCAAGCGGGGGGGCCGCAATGAGCAGTTCTTC.

This clonotype showed up many times. The CDR3, as DNA: TGCAGTGCTATGAGCCCGGGACTAGCGGAGGGGGAGGGCACAGATACGCAGTATTTT. Translating gives CSAMSPGLAEGEGTDTQYF. V and J are TRBV20-1 and TRBJ2-3; 11 bases line up with TRBD2. The germline CDR1 and CDR2 sequences are DFQATT and SNEGSKA (reference sequence). The CDR3 loop spans 19 amino acids. Trimming at V came to 4 bases and at J to 1 base, leaving 16 bases not matched to a gene.

This clonotype is a singleton in its sample. The chain uses TRBV7-9 and TRBJ2-2, with no clear D. Trimming pared 5 bases from V and 7 bases from J, leaving 11 bases between. Looked up from germline, CDR1 is SEHNR and CDR2 is FQNEAQ (reference sequence). The CDR3 is made up of 13 amino acids. CDR3 sequence: CASSLGLLGELFF. The CDR3 DNA reads as TGTGCCAGCAGCCTCGGGCTACTCGGGGAGCTGTTTTTT.

V gene TRBV11-2 combines with J gene TRBJ2-1, with a possible D match to TRBD2 (6 bases). Germline loops: CDR1 SGHAT, CDR2 FQNNGV. V lost 2 bases to trimming and J lost 1 base, with 15 bases between them. The CDR3 sequence is 17 residues long. DNA of the CDR3: TGTGCCAGCAGCTTATACCGGGAGCTTACTTCCTACAATGAGCAGTTCTTC. Translating gives CASSLYRELTSYNEQFF.

The rearrangement links TRBV27 to TRBJ1-2, with 7 bases fitting TRBD1. The CDR3 consists of 14 residues. Germline values: CDR1 MNHEY, CDR2 SMNVEV (reference sequence). The trim removed 5 bases at V and 4 bases at J, leaving 7 bases unmatched. CDR3 in DNA: TGTGCCAGCAGTCTGACAGGGTATGGCTATGGCTACACCTTC. Its translation is CASSLTGYGYGYTF.

This clonotype was counted ten times or more. The chain links TRBV11-2 to TRBJ2-1, with D perhaps TRBD1 or TRBD2 (5 bases each). Germline V gene sequence: CDR1 SGHAT, CDR2 FQNNGV. The CDR3 runs 16 residues. Trimming removed 5 bases at V and 10 bases at J, with 24 bases between. CDR3 in DNA: TGTGCCAGCAGCCCCCTCCAGGGAGAAGGAGTGAGGGAGCAGTTCTTC. Its protein is CASSPLQGEGVREQFF. The variable domain in full, completed from reference TRBV11-2 and TRBJ2-1, reads EAGVAQSPRYKIIEKRQSVAFWCNPISGHATLYWYQQILGQGPKLLIQFQNNGVVDDSQLPKDRFSAERLKGVDSTLKIQPAKLEDSAVYLCASSPLQGEGVREQFFGPGTRLTVL.

This clonotype has at least ten counts. The chain joins TRBV7-9 to TRBJ2-3; 12 bases fit TRBD1. V trimming: 5 bases; J trimming: 2 bases; junction bases outside the gene matches: 2. CDR1 SEHNR and CDR2 FQNEAQ come from the germline V gene (reference sequence). The CDR3 sequence is 15 residues long. Here the CDR3 DNA reads TGTGCCAGCAGCCTGGGACAGGGGGCCACAGATACGCAGTATTTT. It encodes CASSLGQGATDTQYF.

This chain connects TRBV5-4 to TRBJ2-7, with 8 nucleotides matching TRBD1. The J segment lost 5 bases and the V segment lost 5 bases, leaving 6 bases of the junction unmatched. This CDR3 comprises 13 residues. Germline loops: CDR1 SGHNT, CDR2 YYREEE (reference sequence). This chain's CDR3 is CASSWRQGNEQYF. CDR3 sequence (DNA): TGTGCCAGCAGTTGGCGACAGGGGAACGAGCAGTACTTC.

The genes are TRBV12-3 or TRBV12-4 and TRBJ2-7; 7 nucleotides match TRBD1. J lost 7 bases, V lost 7 bases, and 7 bases had no gene match. The CDR3 covers 12 residues. CDR3: CASNGQAPEQYF. CDR3 DNA: TGTGCCAGCAATGGACAGGCTCCAGAGCAGTACTTC.

The CDR3 coding sequence is TGTGCCAGCAGTTGGATAGGTCCTCGGTACGAGCAGTACTTC. Protein product: CASSWIGPRYEQYF. This sequence joins TRBV6-2 or TRBV6-3 and TRBJ2-7, with D unclear. Germline CDR1 and CDR2: MNHEY and SVGEGT. This CDR3 comprises 14 residues. The V and J ends lost 4 bases and 4 bases respectively, with 14 bases between them.

With respect to this clonotype: This may stem from a read error, because a much larger clone lies one nucleotide away. The chain has TRBV12-3 or TRBV12-4 and TRBJ2-4, with unresolved D. The CDR3 contains 14 residues. CDR3 protein: CASRSGIAENIQYF. The DNA of the CDR3 is TGTGCCAGCAGATCTGGGATAGCCGAAAACATTCAGTACTTC.

This clonotype was observed at least ten times. The chain has TRBV15 and TRBJ1-2, with TRBD1 matching 8 bases. The CDR3 has 13 amino acids. V shed 5 bases, J shed 3 bases, and the junction held 2 bases outside the gene matches. Germline loops: CDR1 LNHNV, CDR2 YYDKDF (reference sequence). The CDR3 sequence is CATSQGADYGYTF. The CDR3 DNA is TGTGCCACCAGCCAGGGGGCAGACTATGGCTACACCTTC. The full variable domain, its missing parts supplied by reference TRBV15 and TRBJ1-2, is DAMVIQNPRYQVTQFGKPVTLSCSQTLNHNVMYWYQQKSSQAPKLLFHYYDKDFNNEADTPDNFQSRRPNTSFCFLDIRSPGLGDTAMYLCATSQGADYGYTFGSGTRLTVV.